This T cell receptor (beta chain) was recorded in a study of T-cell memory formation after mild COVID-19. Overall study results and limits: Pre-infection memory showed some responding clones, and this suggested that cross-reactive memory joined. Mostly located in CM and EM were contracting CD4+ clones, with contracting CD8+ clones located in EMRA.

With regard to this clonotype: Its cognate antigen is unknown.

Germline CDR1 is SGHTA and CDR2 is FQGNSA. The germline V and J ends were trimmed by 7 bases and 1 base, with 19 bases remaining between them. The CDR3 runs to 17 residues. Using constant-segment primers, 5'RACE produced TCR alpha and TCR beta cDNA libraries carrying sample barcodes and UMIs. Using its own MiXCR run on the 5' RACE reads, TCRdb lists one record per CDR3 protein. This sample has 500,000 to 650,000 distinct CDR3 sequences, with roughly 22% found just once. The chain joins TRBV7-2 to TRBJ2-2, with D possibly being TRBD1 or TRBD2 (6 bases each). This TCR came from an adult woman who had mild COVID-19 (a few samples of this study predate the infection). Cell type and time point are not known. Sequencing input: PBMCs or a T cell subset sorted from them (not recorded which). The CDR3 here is CASTPVPGARNTGELFF. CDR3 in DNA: TGTGCCAGCACCCCGGTACCGGGGGCGCGGAACACCGGGGAGCTGTTTTTT.